Below, one TCR beta chain is given with its context. The data belong to a study of technical replicates of blood from a handful of donors. CDR3 size: 15 residues. Unmatched junction bases numbered 14, after V lost 7 bases and J lost 6 bases. Germline-derived CDR1 and CDR2 are MNHNY and SVGAGI (reference sequence). The table came from immunoSEQ multiplex PCR; TCRdb's copy has only in-frame clones and leaves some out. This sample has tens of thousands of clones; over 90% occur once, and the top ten carry 0.25%. Sequencing was carried out using T cells isolated from PBMCs. The TCR was taken from a human donor in good health. The chain links TRBV6-6 to TRBJ1-1; TRBD1 agrees at 7 bases. The CDR3 is CASNLPGTAVSEAFF. The CDR3 DNA sequence: TGTGCCAGCAACTTACCTGGGACAGCGGTTTCTGAAGCTTTCTTT.